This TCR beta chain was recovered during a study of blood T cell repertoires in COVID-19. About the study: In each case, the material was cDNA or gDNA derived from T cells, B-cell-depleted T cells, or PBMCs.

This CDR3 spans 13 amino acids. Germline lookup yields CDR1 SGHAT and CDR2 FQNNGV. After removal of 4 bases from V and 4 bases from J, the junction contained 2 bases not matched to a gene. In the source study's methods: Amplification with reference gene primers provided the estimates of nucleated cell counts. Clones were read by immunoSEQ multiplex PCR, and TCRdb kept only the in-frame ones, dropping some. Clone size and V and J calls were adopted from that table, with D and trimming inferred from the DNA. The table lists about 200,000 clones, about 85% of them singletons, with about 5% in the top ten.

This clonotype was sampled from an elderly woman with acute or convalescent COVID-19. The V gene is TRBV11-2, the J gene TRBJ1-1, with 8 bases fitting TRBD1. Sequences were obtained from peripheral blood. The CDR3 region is CASSSQGATEAFF. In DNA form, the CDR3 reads TGTGCCAGCAGCTCCCAGGGGGCCACTGAAGCTTTCTTT. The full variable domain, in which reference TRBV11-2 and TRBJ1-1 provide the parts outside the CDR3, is EAGVAQSPRYKIIEKRQSVAFWCNPISGHATLYWYQQILGQGPKLLIQFQNNGVVDDSQLPKDRFSAERLKGVDSTLKIQPAKLEDSAVYLCASSSQGATEAFFGQGTRLTVV.